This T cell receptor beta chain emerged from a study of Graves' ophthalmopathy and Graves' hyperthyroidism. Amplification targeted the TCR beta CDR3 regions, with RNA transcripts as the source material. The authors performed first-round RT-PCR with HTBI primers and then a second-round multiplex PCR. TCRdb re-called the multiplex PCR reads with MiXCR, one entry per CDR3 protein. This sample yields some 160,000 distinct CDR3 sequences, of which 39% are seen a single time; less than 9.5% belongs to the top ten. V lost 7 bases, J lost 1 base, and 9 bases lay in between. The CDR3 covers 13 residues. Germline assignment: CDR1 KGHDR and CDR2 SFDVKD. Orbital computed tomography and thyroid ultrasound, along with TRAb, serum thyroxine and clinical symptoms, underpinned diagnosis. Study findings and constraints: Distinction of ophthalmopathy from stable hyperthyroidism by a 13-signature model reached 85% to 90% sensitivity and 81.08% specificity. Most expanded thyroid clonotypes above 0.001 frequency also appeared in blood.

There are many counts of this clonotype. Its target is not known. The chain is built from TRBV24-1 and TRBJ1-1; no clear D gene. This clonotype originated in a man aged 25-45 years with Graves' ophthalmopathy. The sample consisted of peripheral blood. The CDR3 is CATREGWNTEAFF. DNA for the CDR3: TGTGCCACCAGAGAGGGATGGAACACTGAAGCTTTCTTT.